Listed below are T cell receptor beta chains from one sample, sequenced in a study of blood T cells in healthy people across ages. Via MiXCR, TCRdb re-called the 5' RACE reads, giving one row per CDR3 protein. The sample lists 650,000 to 1,000,000 distinct CDR3 sequences, around 36% occurring once. Input material: blood. The receptors were sampled from a man aged 18-30 years in good health. Each CDR3 is given with its conserved first and last residue. A D gene is named only where the DNA matches it firmly. A row's size may be missing; if present it is once, few, many or a size class.

17,.,TRBV20-1,TRBD2,TRBJ2-5,TGCAGTGCCCCCTCGTACTCTAGCGGGAGGGCCGGGGAGACCCAGTACTTC,CSAPSYSSGRAGETQYF
14,few,TRBV7-2,TRBD2,TRBJ2-1,TGTGCCAGCAGCTTAGGGGCTAGCGGGGATGAGCAGTTCTTC,CASSLGASGDEQFF
15,.,TRBV20-1,TRBD1,TRBJ2-5,TGCAGTGCCCCCCCACAGGGGCTGACTACCAATGAGCAGTACTTC,CSAPPQGLTTNEQYF
16,few,TRBV7-2,.,TRBJ2-2,TGTGCCAGCAGCTTAGTAGGGGGCGGGGACACCGGGGAGCTGTTTTTT,CASSLVGGGDTGELFF
13,few,TRBV2,.,TRBJ2-5,TGTGCCAGCCTTAGGCTCCCACAAGAGACCCAGTACTTC,CASLRLPQETQYF
11,.,TRBV12-5,.,TRBJ2-1,TGTGCTAGTGGTACCGACAATGAGCAGTTCTTC,CASGTDNEQFF
13,few,TRBV15,.,TRBJ1-2,TGTGCCACCAGCAGAGAGGCCGGCTATGGCTACACCTTC,CATSREAGYGYTF
12,.,TRBV2,.,TRBJ1-1,TGTGCCAGCAGTGAATTGGCAGCTGAAGCTTTCTTT,CASSELAAEAFF
12,.,TRBV15,.,TRBJ1-2,TGTGCCACCAGCAGAGCAGGGTTTGGCTACACCTTC,CATSRAGFGYTF
16,.,TRBV20-1,TRBD2,TRBJ2-1,TGCAGTGCTAGAGTCGGGACTAGCGGGTCCTACAATGAGCAGTTCTTC,CSARVGTSGSYNEQFF
15,few,TRBV7-2,.,TRBJ2-5,TGTGCCAGCAGCTTAACCGGGGCAGGGGCTCACAAGCAGTACTTC,CASSLTGAGAHKQYF
14,.,TRBV18,.,TRBJ1-4,TGTGCCAGCTCACCGGGGTCCGATAGTGAAAAACTGTTTTTT,CASSPGSDSEKLFF
15,once,TRBV20-1,.,TRBJ2-3,TGCAGTGCTCCTATAGCGGGGAGGGGGACAGGTACGCAGTATTTT,CSAPIAGRGTGTQYF
12,.,TRBV4-3,.,TRBJ1-1,TGCGCCAGCAGCCAACGGGACGGTGAAGCTTTCTTT,CASSQRDGEAFF
15,.,TRBV12-3/TRBV12-4,TRBD2,TRBJ2-5,TGTGCCAGCAGTTTAGGTGCGGGGGTTTACAATGAGCAGTACTTC,CASSLGAGVYNEQYF
16,few,TRBV10-3,TRBD1,TRBJ2-2,TGTGCCATCACCTCGCGCGGGACAGGGGACACCGGGGAGCTGTTTTTT,CAITSRGTGDTGELFF
13,few,TRBV12-3/TRBV12-4,.,TRBJ2-3,TGTGCCAGCAGTGTTCCGCCAGGAGATACGCAGTATTTT,CASSVPPGDTQYF
15,few,TRBV28,TRBD1,TRBJ1-2,TGTGCCAGCAGGATAGGGACAGAGGTTAACTATGGCTACACCTTC,CASRIGTEVNYGYTF
15,.,TRBV5-1,.,TRBJ1-4,TGCGCCAGCAGCTTGGAGTCAGGGTCTAATGAAAAACTGTTTTTT,CASSLESGSNEKLFF
12,.,TRBV29-1,.,TRBJ2-3,TGCGGCGGTAGAACAGGCACAGATACGCAGTATTTT,CGGRTGTDTQYF
15,many,TRBV7-2,.,TRBJ2-7,TGTGCCAGCAGCCCATCAGGAGCCGGAGCCTACGAGCAGTACTTC,CASSPSGAGAYEQYF
14,few,TRBV20-1,.,TRBJ1-6,TGCAGTGCTAGCTCCCGGCAGGAGAATTCACCCCTCCACTTT,CSASSRQENSPLHF
14,.,TRBV7-9,TRBD2,TRBJ2-3,TGTGCCAGCAGCTCCCGGACTAGCGGGGTTTGGCAGTATTTT,CASSSRTSGVWQYF
13,.,TRBV12-3/TRBV12-4,TRBD1,TRBJ1-1,TGTGCCAGCAGTGCCACACGACAGGGGAAAGCTTTCTTT,CASSATRQGKAFF
16,many,TRBV20-1,TRBD2,TRBJ2-1,TGCAGTGCTAGAGATCAGGCCCGACTAGCGGGGGGATTACAGTTCTTC,CSARDQARLAGGLQFF
15,few,TRBV4-3,TRBD1,TRBJ2-7,TGCGCCAGCAGCCAAGATCGGCAGGGGGCTTACGAGCAGTACTTC,CASSQDRQGAYEQYF
17,.,TRBV6-2/TRBV6-3,TRBD2,TRBJ2-2,TGTGCCAGCAGTTACTCTGGACTAGCGGGCCACACCGGGGAGCTGTTTTTT,CASSYSGLAGHTGELFF
17,few,TRBV12-3/TRBV12-4,.,TRBJ1-6,TGTGCCAGCAGTCCTATCGGGGGGGGATCGGCGTATTCACCCCTCCACTTT,CASSPIGGGSAYSPLHF
15,few,TRBV2,.,TRBJ1-4,TGTGCCAGCAACGCGGGACGGACAACTAATGAAAAACTGTTTTTT,CASNAGRTTNEKLFF
13,.,TRBV20-1,.,TRBJ1-1,TGCAGTGCTAAGATGGGGGCCTGGGGGGAAGCTTTCTTT,CSAKMGAWGEAFF
18,.,TRBV4-3,TRBD1,TRBJ2-7,TGCGCCAGCAGCCAAGCCCACTCAGGGGGACAGGGTTACAATGAGCAGTACTTC,CASSQAHSGGQGYNEQYF
16,.,TRBV28,.,TRBJ2-3,TGTGCCAGCAGTTCCCCCCCGGGGTGGGGGGCAGATACGCAGTATTTT,CASSSPPGWGADTQYF
13,.,TRBV9,.,TRBJ1-5,TGTGCCAGCAGCGCCACAGGGTTGCAGCCCCAGCATTTT,CASSATGLQPQHF
15,few,TRBV12-3/TRBV12-4,.,TRBJ2-2,TGTGCCAGCAGTTTTGCAGGGAGTGGAACCGGGGAGCTGTTTTTT,CASSFAGSGTGELFF
14,.,TRBV20-1,.,TRBJ2-5,TGCAGTGCTAGTGATTGGACAAGCCAAGAGACCCAGTACTTC,CSASDWTSQETQYF
15,few,TRBV3-1,.,TRBJ1-2,TGTGCCAGCAGCCAAGAGGTAACAGCCAACTATGGCTACACCTTC,CASSQEVTANYGYTF
13,many,TRBV7-3,.,TRBJ2-1,TGTGCCAGCAGCCCCCCCCCCTACAATGAGCAGTTCTTC,CASSPPPYNEQFF
13,few,TRBV20-1,.,TRBJ2-1,TGCAGTGAAGGGCAGGGGTCCTACAATGAGCAGTTCTTC,CSEGQGSYNEQFF
15,few,TRBV4-3,.,TRBJ1-4,TGCGCCAGCAGTCCTAATTTGGGCAGGAATGAAAAACTGTTTTTT,CASSPNLGRNEKLFF
13,.,TRBV15,TRBD1,TRBJ2-5,TGTGCCACCAGCAGAGTCAGGGGGGAGACCCAGTACTTC,CATSRVRGETQYF
10,few,TRBV2,.,TRBJ2-7,TGTGCCAGCGGCTACAACGAGCAGTACTTC,CASGYNEQYF
15,.,TRBV12-3/TRBV12-4,.,TRBJ1-6,TGTGCCAGCAGCACTAGAATAGGGGGAGGATCACCCCTCCACTTT,CASSTRIGGGSPLHF
16,.,TRBV4-1,.,TRBJ1-6,TGCGCCAGCAGCCAAGATTTGAGCCCCTATAATTCACCCCTCCACTTT,CASSQDLSPYNSPLHF
14,few,TRBV12-3/TRBV12-4,.,TRBJ1-3,TGTGCCAGCAGTTTATTCGGATACGGAAACACCATATATTTT,CASSLFGYGNTIYF
14,many,TRBV29-1,.,TRBJ2-3,TGCAGCGTTGAAGGGCCGCTCTCCACAGATACGCAGTATTTT,CSVEGPLSTDTQYF
15,few,TRBV11-2,TRBD2,TRBJ2-5,TGTGCCAGCAGCTCCCAGCGGGGGGGCCAAGAGACCCAGTACTTC,CASSSQRGGQETQYF
14,many,TRBV5-1,.,TRBJ1-4,TGCGCCAGCAGCGAAGGGAACCGGGAGGAAAAACTGTTTTTT,CASSEGNREEKLFF
18,.,TRBV7-2,.,TRBJ2-6,TGTGCCAGAAGCTTAGGAGCCAGGCTAAGCTCCGGGGCCAACGTCCTGACTTTC,CARSLGARLSSGANVLTF
15,once,TRBV12-3/TRBV12-4,TRBD2,TRBJ2-3,TGTGCCAGCAGTCCTAGCGGGGAGCACGCAGATACGCAGTATTTT,CASSPSGEHADTQYF
13,.,TRBV7-3,.,TRBJ2-5,TGTGCCAGCAGCGTAAGATCGGGGGAGACCCAGTACTTC,CASSVRSGETQYF
13,few,TRBV9,.,TRBJ2-1,TGTGCCAGCAGCGTAGGTGGGGAGGATGAGCAGTTCTTC,CASSVGGEDEQFF
16,.,TRBV7-8,.,TRBJ1-5,TGTGCCAGCAGCTTAGCCAGAAGCGGTCCCAATCAGCCCCAGCATTTT,CASSLARSGPNQPQHF
16,.,TRBV6-2/TRBV6-3,TRBD2,TRBJ2-2,TGTGCCAGCAGCCGCCTAGCGGGGGTATACACCGGGGAGCTGTTTTTT,CASSRLAGVYTGELFF